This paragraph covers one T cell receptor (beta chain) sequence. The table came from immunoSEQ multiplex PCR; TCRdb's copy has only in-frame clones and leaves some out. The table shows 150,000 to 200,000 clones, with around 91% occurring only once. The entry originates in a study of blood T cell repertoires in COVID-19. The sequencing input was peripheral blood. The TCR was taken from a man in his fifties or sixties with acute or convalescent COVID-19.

In DNA form, the CDR3 reads TGTGCCAGCAGCTTGCAGGGGCAGGCTATAAATGGCTACACCTTC. This codes for CASSLQGQAINGYTF. The chain uses TRBV5-5 and TRBJ1-2; TRBD1 might be the D (6 bases). Trimming pared 1 base from V and 6 bases from J, leaving 16 bases between. Germline V gene lookup returns CDR1 SGHKS and CDR2 YYEKEE (reference sequence). The CDR3 consists of 15 residues. The full variable domain, completed using reference TRBV5-5 and TRBJ1-2, is DAGVTQSPTHLIKTRGQQVTLRCSPISGHKSVSWYQQVLGQGPQFIFQYYEKEERGRGNFPDRFSARQFPNYSSELNVNALLLGDSALYLCASSLQGQAINGYTFGSGTRLTVV.